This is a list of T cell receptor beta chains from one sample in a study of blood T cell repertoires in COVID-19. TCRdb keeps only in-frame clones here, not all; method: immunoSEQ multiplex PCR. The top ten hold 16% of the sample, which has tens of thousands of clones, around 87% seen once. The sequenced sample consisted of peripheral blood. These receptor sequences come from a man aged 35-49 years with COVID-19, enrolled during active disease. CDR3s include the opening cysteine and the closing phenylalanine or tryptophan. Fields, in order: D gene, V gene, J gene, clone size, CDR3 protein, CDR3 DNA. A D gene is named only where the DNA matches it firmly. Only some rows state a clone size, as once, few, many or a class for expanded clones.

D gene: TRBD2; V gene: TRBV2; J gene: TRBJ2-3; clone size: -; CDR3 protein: CASQTSGGFDTQYF; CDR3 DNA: TGTGCCAGCCAAACTAGCGGGGGATTCGATACGCAGTATTTT
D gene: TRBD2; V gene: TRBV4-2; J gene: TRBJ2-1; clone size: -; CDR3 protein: CASSQDQGLAAGEQFF; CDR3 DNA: TGTGCCAGCAGCCAAGATCAGGGACTAGCGGCCGGTGAGCAGTTCTTC
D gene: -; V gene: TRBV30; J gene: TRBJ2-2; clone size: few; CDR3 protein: CAWSVGAVDTGELFF; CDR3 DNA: TGTGCCTGGAGTGTAGGGGCGGTGGACACCGGGGAGCTGTTTTTT
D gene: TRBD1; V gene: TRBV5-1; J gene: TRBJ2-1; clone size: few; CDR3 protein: CASSPGQSSYNEQFF; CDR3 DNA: TGCGCCAGCAGCCCGGGACAGAGCTCCTACAATGAGCAGTTCTTC
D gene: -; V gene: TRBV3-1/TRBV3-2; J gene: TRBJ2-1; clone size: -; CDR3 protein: CASSQLPTGNEQFF; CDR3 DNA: TGTGCCAGCAGCCAGTTACCGACAGGCAATGAGCAGTTCTTC
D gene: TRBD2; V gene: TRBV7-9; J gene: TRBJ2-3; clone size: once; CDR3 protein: CASSRGLAGPTDTQYF; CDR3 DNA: TGTGCCAGCAGCCGGGGACTAGCGGGGCCCACAGATACGCAGTATTTT
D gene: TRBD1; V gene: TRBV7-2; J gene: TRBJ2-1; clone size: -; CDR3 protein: CASSSQGDGNEQFF; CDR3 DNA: TGTGCCAGCAGCTCGCAGGGGGATGGGAATGAGCAGTTCTTC
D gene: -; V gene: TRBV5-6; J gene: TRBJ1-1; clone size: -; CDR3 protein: CASSLLVSIGVGAEAFF; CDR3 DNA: TGTGCCAGCAGCTTGCTGGTTTCGATCGGGGTCGGGGCTGAAGCTTTCTTT
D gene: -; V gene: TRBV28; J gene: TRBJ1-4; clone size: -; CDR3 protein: CASGTPGEKLFF; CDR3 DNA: TGTGCCAGCGGCACACCGGGGGAAAAACTGTTTTTT
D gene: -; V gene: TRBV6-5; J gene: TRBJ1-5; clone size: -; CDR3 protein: CASRTRVSNQPQHF; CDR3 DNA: TGTGCCAGCAGAACGAGGGTTAGCAATCAGCCCCAGCATTTT
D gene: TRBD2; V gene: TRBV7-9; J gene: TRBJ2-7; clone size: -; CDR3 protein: CASSAGAGANEQYF; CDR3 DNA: TGTGCCAGCAGCGCGGGAGCGGGGGCTAACGAGCAGTACTTC
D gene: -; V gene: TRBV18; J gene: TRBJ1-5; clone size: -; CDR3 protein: CASSPHGADWSQPQHF; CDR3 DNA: TGTGCCAGCTCACCACATGGGGCAGATTGGAGTCAGCCCCAGCATTTT
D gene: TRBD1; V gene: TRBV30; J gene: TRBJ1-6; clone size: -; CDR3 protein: CAWRDRDRGFFNSPLHF; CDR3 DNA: TGTGCCTGGAGGGATCGCGACAGGGGGTTTTTTAATTCACCCCTCCACTTT
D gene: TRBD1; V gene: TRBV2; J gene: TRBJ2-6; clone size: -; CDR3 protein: CASGQGVAGANVLTF; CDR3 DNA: TGTGCCAGCGGGCAGGGGGTAGCTGGGGCCAACGTCCTGACTTTC
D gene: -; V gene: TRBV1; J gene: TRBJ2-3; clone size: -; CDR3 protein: CTSSQLPGGTDTQYF; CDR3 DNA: TGCACCAGCAGCCAACTCCCAGGGGGTACAGATACGCAGTATTTT
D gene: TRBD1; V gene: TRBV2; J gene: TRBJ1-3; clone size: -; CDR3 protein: CASQGVGTGSFSGNTIYF; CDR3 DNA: TGTGCCAGCCAGGGGGTCGGGACAGGGAGTTTTTCTGGAAACACCATATATTTT
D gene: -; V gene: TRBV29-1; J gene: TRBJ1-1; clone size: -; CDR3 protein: CSVINGVKNTEAFF; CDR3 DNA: TGCAGCGTCATAAACGGGGTTAAAAACACTGAAGCTTTCTTT